The sequence of this T cell receptor (beta chain) was determined in a study of shared clonotypes between healthy human individuals. The germline gives CDR1 SGHTS, CDR2 YDEGEE. Trimming left V 2 bases short and J 4 bases short, with 12 bases between. The CDR3 is 14 residues long. Deep level was the assay's run setting. Profiling relied on immunoSEQ multiplex PCR, and the TCRdb table lists in-frame clones only, not all of them. Of a few hundred thousand clones in the sample, about 80% were seen once. Sequenced: PBMCs. This sequence originates from a woman aged 40 to 50 in good health. Some clones in this sample may be carry-over from other donors' samples. This chain joins TRBV5-8 and TRBJ2-5, with D unclear. The CDR3 sequence: CASSLIVVGETQYF. CDR3 sequence (DNA): TGTGCCAGCAGCTTAATAGTTGTGGGAGAGACCCAGTACTTC.